The clone carrying this TCR beta chain was counted between two and nine times. Its antigen remains unidentified. These data come from a study of CD8 T cells in ankylosing spondylitis. Making the TCR beta libraries involved quantitative 5'-RACE with molecular barcodes. MiXCR was run by TCRdb on the 5' RACE reads, yielding one entry per CDR3 protein. The table includes 200,000 to 250,000 distinct CDR3 sequences, 7.3% detected once. CDR1 MNHEY and CDR2 SMNVEV come from the germline V gene (reference sequence). The CDR3 spans 13 residues. The V gene lost 3 bases and the J gene lost 2 bases, with 7 bases spanning the gap. Study observations and caveats: From matched ankylosing spondylitis synovial fluid, disease-linked clones were reportedly recovered at significantly enriched levels. Typical of ankylosing spondylitis blood, it appeared, was a TCR beta motif of seven to nine highly homologous variants.

The receptor was derived from a male donor with ankylosing spondylitis. This chain links TRBV27 with TRBJ2-5; the D is unclear. Sequencing input: blood, either unsorted or a sorted T cell fraction (not recorded which). CDR3 amino acids: CASSFLKQETQYF. The CDR3 bases are TGTGCCAGCAGTTTTCTCAAACAAGAGACCCAGTACTTC.